What follows are 18 T cell receptor beta chains derived from one specimen sequenced in a study of blood T cell repertoires in COVID-19. Here immunoSEQ multiplex PCR was the method, and the copy in TCRdb shows in-frame clones only, minus some. Of some 270,000 clones listed, over 75% are singletons. The specimen sequenced was peripheral blood. These receptors were collected from a woman between 65 and 79 years old with acute or convalescent COVID-19.

The rearrangement links TRBV11-1 to TRBJ1-1, with 7 bases fitting TRBD1. V lost 5 bases to trimming and J lost 0 bases; unmatched junction nucleotides: 9. Germline V gene sequence: CDR1 SGHAT, CDR2 FQDESV (reference sequence). This CDR3 contains 16 residues. The CDR3 region has the DNA TGTGCCAGCAGCGCGCGGACAGGCTGGATGAACACTGAAGCTTTCTTT. Encoded protein: CASSARTGWMNTEAFF.

This clone was seen a few times. The CDR3 nucleotides are TGCAGTGCTTGGACAGCGCCGGGCTACACCTTC. Protein product: CSAWTAPGYTF. This sequence joins TRBV20-1 and TRBJ1-2; possible D gene TRBD1, 6 bases. The CDR3 is made up of 11 amino acids. Deletions cut 5 bases from V and 8 bases from J, with 12 bases between. CDR1 DFQATT and CDR2 SNEGSKA come from the germline V gene (reference sequence).

The chain links TRBV29-1 to TRBJ2-1; D perhaps matches TRBD2 (5 bases). Germline assignment: CDR1 SQVTM and CDR2 ANQGSEA. The CDR3 consists of 13 residues. The V end lost 7 bases, the J end lost 7 bases, and 17 bases lay between the germline ends. CDR3 amino acids: CSARGSIVNEQFF. CDR3 in DNA: TGCAGCGCCAGAGGGAGTATAGTGAATGAGCAGTTCTTC.

CDR3 nucleotides: TGTGCCAGAAGCTTTGGATCCCCAGGGGGGCAGTTCTTC. Its protein is CARSFGSPGGQFF. The chain employs TRBV5-3 and TRBJ2-1; 7 bases align to TRBD1. TRBV5-3 is known as an ORF, though its function is uncertain. Unmatched junction bases numbered 8, after V lost 2 bases and J lost 12 bases. This CDR3 has 13 amino acids.

This clone was detected once. The chain has TRBV7-2 and TRBJ1-1, with 8 bases fitting TRBD1. The length of the CDR3 is 16 residues. Germline V gene data show CDR1 as SGHTA and CDR2 as FQGNSA. Unmatched junction bases numbered 8, after V lost 5 bases and J lost 0 bases. The CDR3 DNA reads as TGTGCCAGCAGCGAAGTCAGGGGGCTGGTGAACACTGAAGCTTTCTTT. Protein sequence: CASSEVRGLVNTEAFF.

V is TRBV5-4 and J is TRBJ2-5, with 11 nucleotides matching TRBD2. The germline gives CDR1 SGHNT, CDR2 YYREEE (reference sequence). Losses at the gene ends were 4 bases for V and 3 bases for J; bases not matched to a gene: 17. This CDR3 is 19 amino acids long. The CDR3 DNA sequence: TGTGCCAGCAGCCAATTTAGAACCAGACTAGCGGGGTTCAAAGAGACCCAGTACTTC. The encoded protein is CASSQFRTRLAGFKETQYF.

The chain has TRBV11-1 and TRBJ2-1; possible D gene TRBD2, 6 bases. The CDR3 totals 15 residues. Germline CDR1 is SGHAT and CDR2 is FQDESV (reference sequence). Between the trimmed V and J ends, which lost 6 bases and 15 bases, there was a span of 27 bases. The CDR3 coding sequence is TGTGCCAGCAGTTCGCGGGACGTTTGGGGGGATCCACGGTTCTTC. Residues: CASSSRDVWGDPRFF.

This chain links TRBV2 with TRBJ2-7; 8 bases fit TRBD1. Germline CDR1 SNHLY, CDR2 FYNNEI. CDR3 length: 14 amino acids. With 4 bases clipped from V and 2 bases from J, the junction kept 4 bases outside the gene matches. The CDR3 is CASSVQGGPYEQYF. CDR3 in DNA: TGTGCCAGCAGTGTACAGGGGGGTCCCTACGAGCAGTACTTC.

The CDR3 is CASSLALRAGTEAFF. CDR3 sequence (DNA): TGTGCCAGCAGCTTGGCCCTCCGTGCCGGCACTGAAGCTTTCTTT. V is TRBV5-4 and J is TRBJ1-1; no definite D call. Trimming cost V 0 bases and J 4 bases, with 13 bases left between them. Germline V lookup: CDR1 SGHNT, CDR2 YYREEE (reference sequence). This CDR3 spans 15 amino acids.

V and J are TRBV30 and TRBJ1-3, with no clear D. Trimming removed 7 bases at V and 2 bases at J, with 18 bases between. The CDR3 runs to 15 residues. Germline CDR1 and CDR2: GTSNPN and SVGIG (reference sequence). CDR3 nucleotides: TGTGCCTCCACCCCTCCGGGGTTCACTGGAAACACCATATATTTT. Protein: CASTPPGFTGNTIYF.

CDR3 DNA: TGTGCCAGCAGTTTAAAGACAGGGGTTTCACCCCTCCACTTT. Residues: CASSLKTGVSPLHF. This chain links TRBV6-5 with TRBJ1-6; TRBD1 aligns across 8 bases. V shed 4 bases and J 9 bases; nucleotides not matched to a gene: 5. CDR3 length: 14 residues. The V gene's germline CDR1 is MNHEY and CDR2 SVGAGI.

The chain links TRBV12-5 to TRBJ1-2; a possible D gene is TRBD1 (6 bases). Germline V CDR1 and CDR2: LGHNT, FRNRAP. The CDR3 spans 15 residues. V gave up 2 bases and J gave up 4 bases, with 14 bases separating them. Written as DNA, the CDR3 is TGTGCTAGTGGTTTGACCGGGACACCTAGCTATGGCTACACCTTC. Amino acid sequence: CASGLTGTPSYGYTF.

The CDR3 loop is CASSLEPSSGNTIYF. CDR3 coding DNA: TGTGCCAGCAGCTTAGAGCCGAGCTCTGGAAACACCATATATTTT. This chain joins TRBV11-2 and TRBJ1-3; unclear D gene. The V gene lost 0 bases and the J gene lost 0 bases, with 6 bases spanning the gap. CDR3 size: 15 residues. Germline lookup yields CDR1 SGHAT and CDR2 FQNNGV.

This clone was observed a single time. The gene calls are TRBV5-4 and TRBJ1-2; D is uncertain. Germline CDR1 and CDR2: SGHNT and YYREEE (reference sequence). This CDR3 has 18 amino acids. The ends were cut back, 3 bases at V and 4 bases at J, with 25 bases in the middle. This CDR3 is CASSSPVGKTGGSYGYTF. DNA of the CDR3: TGTGCCAGCAGCTCGCCGGTAGGGAAGACGGGCGGGAGCTATGGCTACACCTTC. The entire variable domain, with the rest obtained from reference TRBV5-4 and TRBJ1-2, is as follows: ETGVTQSPTHLIKTRGQQVTLRCSSQSGHNTVSWYQQALGQGPQFIFQYYREEENGRGNFPPRFSGLQFPNYSSELNVNALELDDSALYLCASSSPVGKTGGSYGYTFGSGTRLTVV.

This clone appeared a single time. The rearrangement links TRBV18 to TRBJ2-7, with D maybe TRBD2 (5 bases). V lost 6 bases and J 3 bases, leaving 9 bases between the germline ends. The CDR3 extends over 12 amino acids. Germline CDR1 and CDR2: KGHSH and LQKENI. Written as DNA, the CDR3 is TGTGCCAGCTCTGCTGGAGGCTACGAGCAGTACTTC. It specifies CASSAGGYEQYF.

J is TRBJ2-1 and V is TRBV2; 7 bases align to TRBD2. Germline V gene data show CDR1 as SNHLY and CDR2 as FYNNEI. The V segment lost 4 bases and the J segment 4 bases; nucleotides outside the gene matches: 7. The CDR3 is 15 residues long. The CDR3 reads CASSAGREGYNEQFF. In nucleotides, the CDR3 is TGTGCCAGCAGTGCGGGGAGGGAGGGTTACAATGAGCAGTTCTTC.

The chain has TRBV28 and TRBJ2-7; D may be TRBD1 (7 bases). This CDR3 has 14 amino acids. The V end was cut by 6 bases, the J end by 5 bases, with 17 bases between. The germline V gene has CDR1 MDHEN and CDR2 SYDVKM. CDR3 sequence (DNA): TGTGCCAGCAGCGAGACAGGGAGGAGCCACGAGCAGTACTTC. Amino acids: CASSETGRSHEQYF.

This clone was recorded only once. The gene calls are TRBV7-9 and TRBJ1-1; 11 bases line up with TRBD1. This CDR3 is built from 16 residues. The junction had 9 bases not matched to a gene; V was cut back by 5 bases and J by 4 bases. The germline CDR1 and CDR2 sequences are SEHNR and FQNEAQ (reference sequence). The CDR3 sequence is CASSPYGQGARTEAFF. CDR3 coding DNA: TGTGCCAGCAGCCCCTATGGACAGGGGGCGCGCACTGAAGCTTTCTTT.